This T cell receptor beta chain was identified during a study of T cell responses to AZD1222 COVID-19 vaccine. CDR3 length: 15 residues. V shed 1 base, J shed 6 bases, and the junction held 8 bases outside the gene matches. Germline lookup yields CDR1 SGHTA and CDR2 FQGNSA. Study outcomes and limitations: Researchers took repertoire samples only after the peak T cell response had come. Reportedly, close to half of spike-specific TCRs are directed against unmutated variant regions.

The table lists this clone with a count of one. Its antigen remains unknown. Assay: immunoSEQ multiplex PCR; the TCRdb copy retains only in-frame clones and omits some. The sample records over 150,000 clones, approximately 94% being singletons. The origin of this receptor is an adult who received the AZD1222 COVID-19 vaccine. The V and J genes are TRBV7-2 and TRBJ2-7; 8 positions agree with TRBD2. The sample here was peripheral blood, taken 28 days after the second AZD1222 dose. As DNA, the CDR3 is TGTGCCAGCAGCTTAGAGGGCGGGGGGCCCCTCGAGCAGTACTTC. It specifies CASSLEGGGPLEQYF.